Presented here are 12 T cell receptor beta chains from one specimen sequenced in a study of T cells in tuberculosis. TCRdb's copy holds only in-frame clones and misses some; the assay was immunoSEQ multiplex PCR. The sample records approximately 31,000 clones, 95% to 96% being singletons. Sequences were obtained from PBMCs. The receptors come from a donor between 10 and 35 years old with latent tuberculosis or without tuberculosis infection.

The chain uses TRBV28 and TRBJ2-7, with 12 bases identical to TRBD2. The V and J ends lost 2 bases and 3 bases, in that order; junction bases with no gene match: 2. This CDR3 region has 15 residues. Germline CDR1 MDHEN, CDR2 SYDVKM. The CDR3 loop is CASSLRLAGVYEQYF. As DNA, the CDR3 is TGTGCCAGCAGTTTAAGACTAGCGGGGGTCTACGAGCAGTACTTC.

This clone was seen only a few times. The chain uses TRBV29-1 and TRBJ2-7, with 7 positions matching TRBD2. V lost 4 bases and J lost 1; bases outside the gene matches: 7. CDR3 length equals 14 residues. CDR1 and CDR2 from the germline V gene are SQVTM and ANQGSEA. The CDR3 DNA is TGCAGCGTTGCCGGGACTACCTTTTCCTACGAGCAGTACTTC. It is translated as CSVAGTTFSYEQYF.

J is TRBJ1-1 and V is TRBV9; 8 positions agree with TRBD1. This CDR3 comprises 15 residues. Germline V gene data show CDR1 as SGDLS and CDR2 as YYNGEE. Unmatched junction bases numbered 7, after V lost 4 bases and J lost 2 bases. This CDR3 reads CASSLHGQGNTEAFF. For the CDR3, the DNA is TGTGCCAGCAGCTTACACGGACAGGGTAACACTGAAGCTTTCTTT. Variable domain in full (rest from reference TRBV9 and TRBJ1-1): DSGVTQTPKHLITATGQRVTLRCSPRSGDLSVYWYQQSLDQGLQFLIQYYNGEERAKGNILERFSAQQFPDLHSELNLSSLELGDSALYFCASSLHGQGNTEAFFGQGTRLTVV.

The rearrangement joins TRBV7-9 to TRBJ1-2; D remains ambiguous. V dropped 3 bases and J dropped 3 bases, with 8 bases sitting between them. The CDR3 contains 13 residues. Looked up from germline, CDR1 is SEHNR and CDR2 is FQNEAQ (reference sequence). DNA for the CDR3: TGTGCCAGCAGCTTCCAACCGGACTATGGCTACACCTTC. Translation: CASSFQPDYGYTF.

The chain uses TRBV6-5 and TRBJ2-5, with TRBD2 matching 9 bases. The germline V gene has CDR1 MNHEY and CDR2 SVGAGI. This CDR3 region has 13 residues. The V segment lost 8 bases and the J segment 4 bases; nucleotides outside the gene matches: 5. CDR3 bases: TGTGCCAGCTCCTTTAGCGGGGGAGAGACCCAGTACTTC. Translating gives CASSFSGGETQYF.

The genes are TRBV6-5 and TRBJ2-7, with D possibly TRBD1 on 6 matching bases. Trimming took off 3 bases at V and 3 bases at J, with 15 bases between the two ends. CDR1 is MNHEY and CDR2 is SVGAGI in the germline V gene. This CDR3 spans 15 amino acids. This chain's CDR3 is CASSYRDLGGYEQYF. The CDR3 DNA sequence: TGTGCCAGCAGTTATCGGGACCTAGGGGGCTACGAGCAGTACTTC.

V usage is TRBV18 and J usage is TRBJ1-3; no definite D call. The CDR3 covers 13 residues. Per the germline V gene, CDR1 is KGHSH and CDR2 is LQKENI. Between the trimmed V and J ends, which lost 0 bases and 7 bases, there was a span of 7 bases. The CDR3 loop is CASSPPLMNTIYF. The CDR3, as DNA: TGTGCCAGCTCACCACCGTTAATGAACACCATATATTTT.

The J gene is TRBJ2-7, the V gene TRBV10-1, with D possibly TRBD2 on 6 matching bases. Germline-derived CDR1 and CDR2 are WNHNN and SYGVQD (reference sequence). V shed 4 bases and J shed 2 bases, with 12 bases lying between them. This CDR3 has 14 residues. The CDR3 bases are TGCGCCAGCAGTGGAAACCGGGAGCCCTACGAGCAGTACTTC. This translates into CASSGNREPYEQYF.

The chain couples TRBV5-6 to TRBJ2-7; D possibly corresponds to TRBD2 (6 bases). Germline CDR1 and CDR2: SGHDT and YYEEEE. This CDR3 comprises 17 residues. Trimming took off 4 bases at V and 0 bases at J, with 20 bases between the two ends. CDR3 residues: CASSPALSGLSSYEQYF. In nucleotides, the CDR3 is TGTGCCAGCAGCCCGGCGTTAAGCGGGTTGAGCTCCTACGAGCAGTACTTC.

The chain uses TRBV5-4 and TRBJ2-7; D is ambiguous. There are 14 residues in the CDR3. V lost 1 base to trimming and J lost 4 bases, with 12 bases between them. Germline-derived CDR1 and CDR2 are SGHNT and YYREEE (reference sequence). CDR3 nucleotide sequence: TGTGCCAGCAGCTTGCCACAGCCCCCGTACGAGCAGTACTTC. This codes for CASSLPQPPYEQYF.

This clone was seen once. V gene TRBV19 combines with J gene TRBJ1-1; D is possibly TRBD1 (5 bases). The V end was cut by 7 bases, the J end by 5 bases, with 23 bases between. Germline CDR1 reads LNHDA; CDR2 reads SQIVND (reference sequence). The CDR3 consists of 16 residues. CDR3: CASNPNIQGAGTEAFF. CDR3 nucleotide sequence: TGTGCCAGTAACCCAAACATCCAGGGCGCGGGAACTGAAGCTTTCTTT.

This chain joins TRBV2 and TRBJ2-3; 8 bases agree with TRBD2. After removal of 9 bases from V and 2 bases from J, the junction contained 4 bases not matched to a gene. Germline V gives CDR1 SNHLY, CDR2 FYNNEI. This CDR3 spans 13 amino acids. The CDR3 DNA is TGTGCCAGAGCGGGGGCCTCCACAGATACGCAGTATTTT. Its protein is CARAGASTDTQYF.